Listed here are 22 T cell receptor beta chains from one sample, sequenced in a study of identical twins. Using its own MiXCR run on the 5' RACE reads, TCRdb lists one record per CDR3 protein. The sample consists of some 440,000 distinct CDR3 sequences, 20% to 30% of them appearing once. These data also formed part of another study, on T cells expressing NK-cell markers.

Sequenced material: CD4+ T cells sorted from blood. All receptors derive from a woman aged 18-30 years in good health.

V is TRBV4-1 and J is TRBJ1-1; no firm D call. V lost 3 bases to trimming and J lost 3 bases, with 14 bases between them. CDR1 is MGHRA, CDR2 YSYEKL, per germline. This CDR3 has 15 amino acids. The CDR3 coding sequence is TGCGCCAGCAGCCAGTCGTTCGGCCTAGACACTGAAGCTTTCTTT. Its protein product is CASSQSFGLDTEAFF.

This clonotype was recorded a few times. This sequence joins TRBV4-3 and TRBJ1-2; 8 bases match TRBD1. The length of the CDR3 is 13 residues. V lost 4 bases, J lost 7 bases, and 5 bases stayed unmatched. Germline V gene lookup returns CDR1 LGHNA and CDR2 YSLEER. The chain's CDR3 is CASSLIDRGGYTF. As DNA, the CDR3 is TGCGCCAGCAGCCTAATTGACAGGGGTGGCTACACCTTC.

This chain connects TRBV6-2 or TRBV6-3 to TRBJ2-1; 10 positions agree with TRBD2. The V gene end was trimmed by 5 bases and the J gene end by 4 bases; junction bases not matched to a gene: 23. The length of the CDR3 is 21 residues. The germline CDR1 and CDR2 sequences are MNHEY and SVGEGT. The CDR3 here is CASSNPLGGSGRALLYNEQFF. Here the CDR3 DNA reads TGTGCCAGCAGTAACCCCCTAGGGGGCAGCGGGAGGGCTCTATTATACAATGAGCAGTTCTTC.

The chain links TRBV6-2 or TRBV6-3 to TRBJ2-1; tentative D call: TRBD2 (6 bases). Germline V gives CDR1 MNHEY, CDR2 SVGEGT. CDR3 length equals 16 residues. Trimming shortened V by 6 bases and J by 3 bases, and 18 bases separated the two germline ends. CDR3 in amino acids: CASSPGGTVIYNEQFF. The CDR3 region has the DNA TGTGCCAGCAGCCCTGGCGGGACTGTAATCTACAATGAGCAGTTCTTC.

V usage is TRBV5-1 and J usage is TRBJ2-3; possibly TRBD2 for D (6 bases). Deletions cut 7 bases from V and 4 bases from J, with 16 bases between. The CDR3 length is 14 residues. The germline V gene encodes CDR1 SGHRS and CDR2 YFSETQ. In DNA form, the CDR3 reads TGCGCCAGCGCATTTAGCGGCGGTCCAGATACGCAGTATTTT. It translates to CASAFSGGPDTQYF.

V and J are TRBV20-1 and TRBJ2-7; D might be TRBD1 (5 bases). The CDR3 runs 15 residues. The germline CDR1 and CDR2 sequences are DFQATT and SNEGSKA (reference sequence). The germline V and J ends were trimmed by 5 bases and 3 bases, with 20 bases remaining between them. The CDR3 sequence: CSAHLSQGTNYEQYF. Written as DNA, the CDR3 is TGCAGTGCTCATTTATCGCAGGGTACCAACTACGAGCAGTACTTC.

There are many counts of this clonotype. V usage is TRBV12-3 or TRBV12-4 and J usage is TRBJ2-1; D remains ambiguous. The V end was cut by 2 bases, the J end by 7 bases, with 9 bases between. The CDR3 has 13 residues. CDR3 coding DNA: TGTGCCAGCAGTTTAACTCCGGAGAATGAGCAGTTCTTC. The encoded protein is CASSLTPENEQFF.

In this sample, this clonotype turned up a few times. The chain carries TRBV7-2 and TRBJ2-2; 9 nucleotides line up with TRBD2. The CDR3 runs to 16 residues. Germline lookup yields CDR1 SGHTA and CDR2 FQGNSA. V lost 2 bases, J lost 1 base, and 2 bases stayed unmatched. CDR3 loop: CASSLLAGRNTGELFF. CDR3 bases: TGTGCCAGCAGCTTACTAGCGGGGAGGAACACCGGGGAGCTGTTTTTT. Drawing the rest from reference TRBV7-2 and TRBJ2-2, the complete variable domain is GAGVSQSPSNKVTEKGKDVELRCDPISGHTALYWYRQSLGQGLEFLIYFQGNSAPDKSGLPSDRFSAERTGGSVSTLTIQRTQQEDSAVYLCASSLLAGRNTGELFFGEGSRLTVL.

This clonotype has more than one count but fewer than ten. The chain employs TRBV29-1 and TRBJ1-1; TRBD1 matches 9 bases. This CDR3 comprises 12 residues. Losses at the gene ends were 6 bases for V and 5 bases for J; bases not matched to a gene: 4. In germline, CDR1 is SQVTM, CDR2 ANQGSEA. The CDR3 DNA follows: TGCAGCGTGAGGGACAGGGTAACTGAAGCTTTCTTT. It codes for CSVRDRVTEAFF.

V usage is TRBV21-1 and J usage is TRBJ2-7; TRBD2, the table's D call, was not compared with the DNA. TRBV21-1 is shown as a pseudogene. This CDR3 contains 14 residues. CDR3 in DNA: TGTGCCAGCAGCAAAGGCAGAGGGACCTACGAGCAGTACTTC. It translates to CASSKGRGTYEQYF.

This clonotype was picked up a small number of times. The V gene is TRBV10-1, the J gene TRBJ1-1, with D hard to call. Germline V gene data show CDR1 as WNHNN and CDR2 as SYGVQD (reference sequence). The CDR3 contains 13 residues. V was clipped by 6 bases and J by 3 bases, with 11 bases between them. In DNA form, the CDR3 reads TGCGCCAGCAGGTACGATTTGGACACTGAAGCTTTCTTT. It translates to CASRYDLDTEAFF.

There are a few counts of this clonotype. The V and J genes are TRBV10-3 and TRBJ2-2; D is ambiguous. V was cut by 0 bases and J by 1 base, with 3 bases left in between. This CDR3 is 14 amino acids long. Germline V gene sequence: CDR1 ENHRY, CDR2 SYGVKD. The CDR3 DNA follows: TGTGCCATCAGTGAGTCAGGGAACACCGGGGAGCTGTTTTTT. Its translation: CAISESGNTGELFF.

Only a few counts were recorded for this clonotype. The CDR3 reads CSAGRGTATEQYF. CDR3 bases: TGCAGTGCGGGACGCGGGACAGCCACAGAGCAGTACTTC. J is TRBJ2-7 and V is TRBV20-1; a possible D gene is TRBD1 (7 bases). This CDR3 comprises 13 residues. Trimming shortened V by 6 bases and J by 7 bases, and 19 bases separated the two germline ends. Per germline, CDR1 DFQATT and CDR2 SNEGSKA (reference sequence).

This clonotype was observed a few times. J is TRBJ2-3 and V is TRBV7-2, with 10 bases aligning to TRBD2. V gave up 2 bases and J gave up 5 bases; unmatched junction bases: 10. Germline V gene sequence: CDR1 SGHTA, CDR2 FQGNSA. This CDR3 is 17 amino acids long. As DNA, the CDR3 is TGTGCCAGCAGCTTACTGGCTAGCGGGGGTTCGGGAGATACGCAGTATTTT. This codes for CASSLLASGGSGDTQYF.

This clonotype was seen a few times. CDR3 sequence (DNA): TGTGCTAGTGGTTTGGTTTGGGATGGAGACAAGCCCTACGAGCAGTACTTC. Translated, it gives CASGLVWDGDKPYEQYF. J is TRBJ2-7 and V is TRBV12-5; no definite D call. The CDR3 loop spans 17 amino acids. CDR1 is LGHNT and CDR2 is FRNRAP in the germline V gene. Trimming removed 0 bases from V and 2 bases from J, with 17 bases in between.

The chain employs TRBV3-1 and TRBJ2-7; a weak D match, TRBD2 (6 bases). V shed 4 bases and J shed 2 bases, with 15 bases lying between them. Germline CDR1 LGHDT, CDR2 YNNKEL (reference sequence). The CDR3 loop spans 15 amino acids. The CDR3 bases are TGTGCCAGCAGCCGCGGTGGGACTGGCACCTACGAGCAGTACTTC. Amino acids: CASSRGGTGTYEQYF.

The CDR3 DNA reads as TGTGCCAGCTCACCCCTCGACAGAGAGACCCAGTACTTC. Translating gives CASSPLDRETQYF. The J gene is TRBJ2-5, the V gene TRBV18, with a tentative D call TRBD1 (5 bases). The CDR3 covers 13 residues. The germline V gene has CDR1 KGHSH and CDR2 LQKENI. Deletions cut 3 bases from V and 4 bases from J, with 9 bases between. Together with reference TRBV18 and TRBJ2-5, the CDR3 gives the full variable domain: NAGVMQNPRHLVRRRGQEARLRCSPMKGHSHVYWYRQLPEEGLKFMVYLQKENIIDESGMPKERFSAEFPKEGPSILRIQQVVRGDSAAYFCASSPLDRETQYFGPGTRLLVL.

The J gene is TRBJ1-2, the V gene TRBV5-1, with D tentatively TRBD1 (5 bases). The V gene's germline CDR1 is SGHRS and CDR2 YFSETQ. The CDR3 sequence is 12 residues long. The ends were cut back, 0 bases at V and 7 bases at J, with 7 bases in the middle. This chain's CDR3 is CASSLDRTGYTF. The CDR3 nucleotides read TGCGCCAGCAGCTTGGACAGGACTGGCTACACCTTC.

In its sample, this clonotype was seen a few times. V usage is TRBV5-1 and J usage is TRBJ2-5; tentative D call: TRBD1 (6 bases). The CDR3 contains 14 residues. Trimming took 4 bases from V and 2 from J, leaving 12 bases between them. Germline V gives CDR1 SGHRS, CDR2 YFSETQ. The CDR3 spells CASSNEGVQETQYF. The CDR3 DNA reads as TGCGCCAGCAGCAATGAGGGGGTTCAAGAGACCCAGTACTTC.

The chain has TRBV6-5 and TRBJ2-7; TRBD1 aligns across 10 bases. J lost 5 bases, V lost 0 bases, and 1 base had no gene match. This CDR3 is built from 14 residues. The germline V gene encodes CDR1 MNHEY and CDR2 SVGAGI. In nucleotides, the CDR3 is TGTGCCAGCAGTTACTCGACAGGGGGCAACGAGCAGTACTTC. Translation gives CASSYSTGGNEQYF.

A few counts support this clonotype. The chain employs TRBV6-2 or TRBV6-3 and TRBJ2-1, with D tentatively TRBD2 (5 bases). Germline V gives CDR1 MNHEY, CDR2 SVGEGT. V was clipped by 6 bases and J by 10 bases, with 19 bases between them. The CDR3 length is 14 residues. The CDR3 region is CASRSDSVIGEQFF. CDR3 DNA: TGTGCCAGCAGATCTGATAGCGTCATCGGAGAGCAGTTCTTC.

This clonotype was observed a handful of times. The chain combines TRBV19 with TRBJ2-3; the match to TRBD2 covers 12 bases. V lost 4 bases and J lost 2; bases outside the gene matches: 7. The CDR3 has 17 amino acids. The germline CDR1 and CDR2 sequences are LNHDA and SQIVND (reference sequence). CDR3: CASSTSTSGGPTDTQYF. CDR3 nucleotide sequence: TGTGCCAGTAGTACCTCGACTAGCGGGGGACCCACAGATACGCAGTATTTT.